The T cell receptor beta chain under discussion was sequenced for a study of CD8+CD57+ T cells in acquired aplastic anemia. Using genomic DNA as the template, TCR beta VDJ and CDR3 profiling was carried out. TCRdb analysed the reads with MiXCR anew, one entry per CDR3 protein. This table has 80,000 or so distinct CDR3 sequences, around 44% appearing once. Trimming took off 4 bases at V and 4 bases at J, with 11 bases between the two ends. Germline assignment: CDR1 SGHVS and CDR2 FQNEAQ. The CDR3 covers 14 residues. This clonotype was detected ten times or more. This TCR derives from a human donor in good health, serving as a control. The chain has TRBV7-8 and TRBJ1-3; no definite D call. Sequenced: sorted CD4+, CD8+, or CD8+CD57+ T cells (not recorded which) from PBMCs. The CDR3 reads CASSSPHVGNTIYF. CDR3 sequence (DNA): TGTGCCAGCAGCTCCCCCCATGTCGGAAACACCATATATTTT.